The rows below give T cell receptor beta chains drawn from one sample of a study of blood T cell repertoires in COVID-19. Data came from immunoSEQ multiplex PCR; TCRdb stores just in-frame clones and leaves some out. The sample includes some 290,000 clones, about nine tenths of them seen just once. The sample was peripheral blood. These receptors were taken from a woman in her 50s who had recovered from COVID-19. The CDR3 runs from the conserved cysteine through the conserved F or W. The D gene is left open where the match is weak. The size field is filled for only some rows; it gives once, few, many or a size class.

>NA|TRBV4-2|NA|TRBJ2-3
TGTGCCAGCAGCCAAGTTACAGCTAGCACAGATACGCAGTATTTT
CASSQVTASTDTQYF
>NA|TRBV25-1|TRBD1|TRBJ1-1
TGTGCCAGCAGGGCGACCGGGACAGTGAACACTGAAGCTTTCTTT
CASRATGTVNTEAFF
>NA|TRBV6-5|TRBD1|TRBJ2-3
TGTGCCAGCAGGTTAAGCGGGACAGGGCTGACGCAGTATTTT
CASRLSGTGLTQYF
>NA|TRBV15|NA|TRBJ1-2
TGTGCCACCAGCAGAGAGCGGACGGCGGGAGGCTACACCTTC
CATSRERTAGGYTF
>NA|TRBV7-6|NA|TRBJ2-5
TGTGCCAGCAGCTCCCCACTAACTAGGAAAGAGACCCAGTACTTC
CASSSPLTRKETQYF
>NA|TRBV27|TRBD2|TRBJ2-5
TGTGCCAGCAGTCGGACTAGCGGTCCGCCCGAAGAGACCCAGTACTTC
CASSRTSGPPEETQYF
>NA|TRBV5-6|TRBD2|TRBJ2-3
TGTGCCAGCAGCTCTGGCGGGGGATTCACAGATACGCAGTATTTT
CASSSGGGFTDTQYF
>NA|TRBV7-3|NA|TRBJ1-4
TGTGCCAGCAGCCCGCATGGACAGACAAATGAAAAACTGTTTTTT
CASSPHGQTNEKLFF
>NA|TRBV5-3|TRBD1|TRBJ2-7
TGTGCCAGAAGCTTGGCTCCATCCCGGGGACAGACAGCCTACGAGCAGTACTTC
CARSLAPSRGQTAYEQYF
>NA|TRBV4-3|NA|TRBJ1-1
TGCGCCAGCAGCACCTACCGCACAGGCCCCGTAGCTTTCTTT
CASSTYRTGPVAFF
>few|TRBV28|TRBD1|TRBJ1-5
TGTGCCAGCAGTTTAAAGGGGGCGCGTCAGCCCCAGCATTTT
CASSLKGARQPQHF
>NA|TRBV7-2|NA|TRBJ2-1
TGTGCCAGCAGCTTACGATCCTCCGCTAGTGAAAGAAATGAGCAGTTCTTC
CASSLRSSASERNEQFF
>NA|TRBV4-3|TRBD2|TRBJ2-1
TGCGCCAGCAGCCGGACTAGCGCCCCGCGCCCGTCCTACAATGAGCAGTTCTTC
CASSRTSAPRPSYNEQFF
>NA|TRBV7-6|TRBD1|TRBJ1-6
TGTGCCAGCAGCTTAGAGGACAGGAATAATTCACCCCTCCACTTT
CASSLEDRNNSPLHF
>NA|TRBV7-2|TRBD1|TRBJ1-1
TGTGCCAGCAGCTTGAGGAGGGGGCGACGATTCACTGAAGCTTTCTTT
CASSLRRGRRFTEAFF
>once|TRBV6-4|NA|TRBJ2-3
TGTGCCAGCAGCAGAGGCACCACAGATACGCAGTATTTT
CASSRGTTDTQYF
>NA|TRBV3-1/TRBV3-2|TRBD1|TRBJ2-7
TGTGCCAGCAGCCAAAAGACAGGGGGCTTTGACTCCTACGAGCAGTACTTC
CASSQKTGGFDSYEQYF
>NA|TRBV5-6|NA|TRBJ1-1
TGTGCCAGTCAAACCCCAGGGTACACTGAAGCTTTCTTT
CASQTPGYTEAFF
>NA|TRBV6-5|NA|TRBJ2-3
TGTGCCAGCAGTCAACTACTGAGCACAGATACGCAGTATTTT
CASSQLLSTDTQYF
>NA|TRBV6-2/TRBV6-3|TRBD1|TRBJ1-5
TGTGCCAGCAGTTACCTTCCGGGACAGAATCAGCCCCAGCATTTT
CASSYLPGQNQPQHF
>NA|TRBV2|NA|TRBJ2-5
TGTGCCAGCAGCTTACAGGTGGCCAAAGAGACCCAGTACTTC
CASSLQVAKETQYF
>once|TRBV18|TRBD1|TRBJ1-4
TGTGCCAGCTCTCCCGGGACAGGGGACGAAAAACTGTTTTTT
CASSPGTGDEKLFF
>NA|TRBV5-1|NA|TRBJ2-1
TGCGCCAGCAGCTGGGGCGATTGGGGGGCCTACAATGAGCAGTTCTTC
CASSWGDWGAYNEQFF
>NA|TRBV9|TRBD1|TRBJ1-2
TGTGCCAGCAGCTTAAAAGTGGGACAGGGGGCAGGTTTAGGCTATGGCTACACCTTC
CASSLKVGQGAGLGYGYTF
>NA|TRBV6-5|TRBD1|TRBJ2-1
TGTGCCAGCAGTTACTCCGGGGGACAGGGGGGCAATGAGCAGTTCTTC
CASSYSGGQGGNEQFF
>NA|TRBV2|TRBD2|TRBJ2-7
TGTGCCAGCAGTGACCCGGGGGGTGAAGTGCCCTACGAGCAGTACTTC
CASSDPGGEVPYEQYF
>NA|TRBV4-3|NA|TRBJ1-1
TGCGCCAGCAGCCGAGGGGTAGACAGGACGAGCACTGAAGCTTTCTTT
CASSRGVDRTSTEAFF
>NA|TRBV25-1|NA|TRBJ1-1
TGTGCCAGCAGTGAATCGGCAGTTAGGCGGAGAACTGAAGCTTTCTTT
CASSESAVRRRTEAFF
>NA|TRBV6-4|NA|TRBJ1-1
TGTGCCAGCAGTGCCGGAGGCCTTACTGAAGCTTTCTTT
CASSAGGLTEAFF
>NA|TRBV18|NA|TRBJ2-2
TGTGCCAGCTCACTACTACAGGGTAACACCGGGGAGCTGTTTTTT
CASSLLQGNTGELFF
>NA|TRBV6-2/TRBV6-3|NA|TRBJ2-7
TGTGCCAGCAGCCCCAGGGGGGAGGCGTACGAGCAGTACTTC
CASSPRGEAYEQYF
>NA|TRBV28|NA|TRBJ2-1
TGTGCCAGCAAGACCGGGACAGCCACGGGGGTAATGTACAATGAGCAGTTCTTC
CASKTGTATGVMYNEQFF
>NA|TRBV29-1|NA|TRBJ2-3
TGCAGCGCAGAACCGGGACAACGCACAGATACGCAGTATTTT
CSAEPGQRTDTQYF
>NA|TRBV19|TRBD1|TRBJ1-5
TGTGCCAGTAGTGTGCTACAGGGGTTTAGCAATCAGCCCCAGCATTTT
CASSVLQGFSNQPQHF
>NA|TRBV27|TRBD1|TRBJ2-7
TGTGCCAGCAGGCCCGACAGGGGCGAGCAGTACTTC
CASRPDRGEQYF
>NA|TRBV3-1/TRBV3-2|TRBD2|TRBJ2-2
TGTGCCAGCAGCCAAGGGAGACTAGCGGGGGTCACCGGGGAGCTGTTTTTT
CASSQGRLAGVTGELFF
>NA|TRBV5-4|NA|TRBJ1-1
TGTGCCAGCAGCTTGGTGGGTGGCAGGGCTGAAGCTTTCTTT
CASSLVGGRAEAFF